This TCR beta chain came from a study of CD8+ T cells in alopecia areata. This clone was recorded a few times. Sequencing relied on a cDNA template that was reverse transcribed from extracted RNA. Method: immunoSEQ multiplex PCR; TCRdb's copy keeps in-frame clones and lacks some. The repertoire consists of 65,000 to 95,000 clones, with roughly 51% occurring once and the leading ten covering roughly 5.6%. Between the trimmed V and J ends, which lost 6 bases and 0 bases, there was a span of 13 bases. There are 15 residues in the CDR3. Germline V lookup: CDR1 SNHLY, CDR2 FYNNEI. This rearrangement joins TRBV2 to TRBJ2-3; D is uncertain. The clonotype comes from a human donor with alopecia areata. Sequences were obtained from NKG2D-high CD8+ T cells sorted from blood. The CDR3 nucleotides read TGTGCCAGCAGCAAGACTGCCCCAAGCACAGATACGCAGTATTTT. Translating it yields CASSKTAPSTDTQYF.